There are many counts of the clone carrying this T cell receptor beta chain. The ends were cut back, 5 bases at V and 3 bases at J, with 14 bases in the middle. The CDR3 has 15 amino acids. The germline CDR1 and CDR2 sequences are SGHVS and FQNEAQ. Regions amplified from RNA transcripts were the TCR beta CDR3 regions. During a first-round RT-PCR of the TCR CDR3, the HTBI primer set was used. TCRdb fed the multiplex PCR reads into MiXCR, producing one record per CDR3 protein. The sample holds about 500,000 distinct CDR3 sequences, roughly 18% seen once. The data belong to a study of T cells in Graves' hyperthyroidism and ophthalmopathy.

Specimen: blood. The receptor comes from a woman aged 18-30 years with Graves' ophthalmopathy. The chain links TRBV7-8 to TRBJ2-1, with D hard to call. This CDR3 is CASSPLPAIYNEQFF. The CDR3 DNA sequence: TGTGCCAGCAGCCCCCTCCCAGCGATCTACAATGAGCAGTTCTTC.